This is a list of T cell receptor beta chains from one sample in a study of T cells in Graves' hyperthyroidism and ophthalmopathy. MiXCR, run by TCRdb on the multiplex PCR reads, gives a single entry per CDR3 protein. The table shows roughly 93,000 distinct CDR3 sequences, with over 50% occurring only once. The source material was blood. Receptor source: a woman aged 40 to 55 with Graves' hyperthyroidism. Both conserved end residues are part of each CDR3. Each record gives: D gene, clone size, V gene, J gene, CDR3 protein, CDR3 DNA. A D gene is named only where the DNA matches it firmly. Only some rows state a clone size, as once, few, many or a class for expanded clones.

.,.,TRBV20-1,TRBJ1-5,CSARQGNGETQHF,TGCAGTGCTAGACAGGGGAACGGAGAGACCCAGCATTTT
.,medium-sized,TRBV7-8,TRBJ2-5,CASSLAGGSQETQYF,TGTGCCAGCAGCTTAGCGGGCGGCTCCCAAGAGACCCAGTACTTC
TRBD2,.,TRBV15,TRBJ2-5,CATSRDRAAGTSGRGWQETQYF,TGTGCCACCAGCAGGGACAGGGCGGCCGGGACTAGCGGGAGAGGTTGGCAAGAGACCCAGTACTTC
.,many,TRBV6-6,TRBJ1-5,CASRWGPGQPQHF,TGTGCCAGCAGGTGGGGGCCTGGTCAGCCCCAGCATTTT
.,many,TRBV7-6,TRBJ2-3,CASSSPGQFADTQYF,TGTGCCAGCAGCTCACCAGGACAGTTCGCAGATACGCAGTATTTT
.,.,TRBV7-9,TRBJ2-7,CASSPSGGGVYEQYF,TGTGCCAGCAGTCCCAGTGGCGGGGGCGTCTACGAGCAGTACTTC
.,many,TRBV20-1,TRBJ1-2,CSARAGGLGYGYTF,TGCAGTGCTAGAGCGGGAGGTTTGGGCTATGGCTACACCTTC
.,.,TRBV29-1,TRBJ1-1,CSAGEAFF,TGCAGCGCTGGGGAAGCTTTCTTT
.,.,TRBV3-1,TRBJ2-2,CAGPGLTNRELFF,TGTGCCGGCCCGGGACTGACTAACCGGGAGCTGTTTTTT
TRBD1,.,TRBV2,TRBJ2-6,CASSHQPGTGGNGANVLTF,TGTGCCAGCAGCCACCAACCCGGGACAGGGGGTAATGGGGCCAACGTCCTGACTTTC
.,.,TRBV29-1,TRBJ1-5,CSVEVADNQPQHF,TGCAGCGTTGAAGTGGCAGACAATCAGCCCCAGCATTTT
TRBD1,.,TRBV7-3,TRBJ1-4,CASSLTGGAGNEKLLF,TGTGCCAGCAGCTTGACAGGGGGCGCGGGTAATGAAAAACTGCTTTTT
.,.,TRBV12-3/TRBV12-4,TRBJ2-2,CASSGELFF,TGTGCCAGCAGTGGGGAGCTGTTTTTT
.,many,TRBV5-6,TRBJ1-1,CASILRVSTEAFF,TGTGCCAGCATCCTCAGGGTTTCCACTGAAGCTTTCTTT
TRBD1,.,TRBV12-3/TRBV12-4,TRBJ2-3,CASSFPRVGQGASDTQYF,TGTGCCAGCAGTTTCCCCCGGGTTGGTCAGGGGGCGTCAGATACGCAGTATTTT
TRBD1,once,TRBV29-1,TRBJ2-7,CSPGTGVITSLYEQYF,TGCAGTCCCGGGACAGGGGTTATTACGTCTCTCTACGAGCAGTACTTC
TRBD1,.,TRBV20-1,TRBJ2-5,CSARVGTGIQETQYF,TGCAGTGCTAGAGTCGGGACAGGGATCCAAGAGACCCAGTACTTC
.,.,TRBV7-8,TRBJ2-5,CASSLGRGETQYF,TGTGCCAGCAGCTTAGGGAGGGGAGAGACCCAGTACTTC
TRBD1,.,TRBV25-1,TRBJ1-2,CARDFGTGLGYTF,TGTGCTAGAGATTTCGGGACAGGGTTAGGCTACACCTTC
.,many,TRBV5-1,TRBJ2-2,CASSHSTTTGELFF,TGCGCCAGCAGCCACTCCACAACCACCGGGGAGCTGTTTTTT
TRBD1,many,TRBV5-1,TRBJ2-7,CASSVSGQANYEQYF,TGCGCCAGCAGCGTATCCGGACAGGCAAATTACGAGCAGTACTTC
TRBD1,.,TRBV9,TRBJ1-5,CASSYGPGTGVYQPQHF,TGTGCCAGCAGTTACGGGCCCGGGACAGGGGTTTATCAGCCCCAGCATTTT
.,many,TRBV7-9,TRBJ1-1,CASSTFGARNTEAFF,TGTGCCAGCAGCACCTTCGGGGCGAGGAACACTGAAGCTTTCTTT
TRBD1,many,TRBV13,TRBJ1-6,CASSQQGAQSPLHF,TGTGCCAGCAGCCAACAGGGGGCGCAGTCACCCCTCCACTTT
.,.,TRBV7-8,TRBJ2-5,CASSSPGRRETQYF,TGTGCCAGCAGCTCCCCCGGGAGACGGGAGACCCAGTACTTC
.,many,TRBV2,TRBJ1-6,CASSRVASPLHF,TGTGCCAGCAGCAGGGTTGCCTCACCCCTCCACTTT
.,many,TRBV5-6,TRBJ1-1,CASSLVRAGADTEAFF,TGTGCCAGCAGCTTGGTACGGGCAGGGGCGGACACTGAAGCTTTCTTT
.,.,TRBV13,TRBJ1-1,CASGQEATGNTEAFF,TGTGCCAGCGGCCAAGAGGCGACAGGGAACACTGAAGCTTTCTTT
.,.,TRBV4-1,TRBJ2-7,CASSQDQDEQYF,TGCGCCAGCAGCCAAGATCAGGACGAGCAGTACTTC
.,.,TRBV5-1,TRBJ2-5,CASRDSQETQYF,TGCGCCAGCAGGGACAGCCAAGAGACCCAGTACTTC
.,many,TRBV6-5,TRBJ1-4,CASSSKGEKLFF,TGTGCCAGCAGTTCCAAGGGTGAAAAACTGTTTTTT
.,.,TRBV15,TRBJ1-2,CATSNNRADGYTF,TGTGCCACCAGCAACAACAGGGCGGATGGCTACACCTTC
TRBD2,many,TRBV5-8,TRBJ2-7,CASSLDLAVSSYEQYF,TGTGCCAGCAGCTTGGACCTAGCGGTTAGCTCCTACGAGCAGTACTTC
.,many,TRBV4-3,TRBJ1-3,CASSQDTAGENTIYF,TGCGCCAGCAGCCAAGATACAGCAGGGGAAAACACCATATATTTT
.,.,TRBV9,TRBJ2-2,CASSGPLAGWFTGELFF,TGTGCCAGCAGCGGCCCTTTGGCGGGATGGTTCACCGGGGAGCTGTTTTTT
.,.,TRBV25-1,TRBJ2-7,CACSAPGPGSEQYF,TGTGCCTGCAGTGCTCCAGGGCCGGGAAGCGAGCAGTACTTC
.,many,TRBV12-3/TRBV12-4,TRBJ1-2,CARFWRGSTYGYTF,TGTGCCAGATTCTGGAGGGGGTCCACCTATGGCTACACCTTC
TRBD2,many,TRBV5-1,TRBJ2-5,CASSTGGQETQYF,TGCGCCAGCAGCACGGGGGGCCAAGAGACCCAGTACTTC
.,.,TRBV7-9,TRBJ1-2,CASSSPEGNYGYTF,TGTGCCAGCAGCAGCCCAGAGGGGAACTATGGCTACACCTTC
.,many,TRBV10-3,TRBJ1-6,CAISPGDSPLHF,TGTGCCATCAGTCCTGGCGATTCACCCCTCCACTTT
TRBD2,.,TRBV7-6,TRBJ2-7,CASSLVASGTYEQYF,TGTGCCAGCAGCTTGGTGGCTAGCGGGACCTACGAGCAGTACTTC
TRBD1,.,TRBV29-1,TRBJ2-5,CSLDRDREETQYF,TGCAGTTTAGACCGGGACAGAGAAGAGACCCAGTACTTC
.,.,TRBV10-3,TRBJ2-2,CAIRVEANTGELSW,TGTGCCATCAGGGTGGAGGCGAACACCGGGGAGCTGTCTTGG
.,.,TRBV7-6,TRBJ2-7,CASSPGLGSYERYF,TGTGCCAGCAGTCCCGGACTGGGGTCCTACGAGCGGTACTTC
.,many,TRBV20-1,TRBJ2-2,CSAQGNTGELFF,TGCAGTGCCCAGGGGAACACCGGGGAGCTGTTTTTT
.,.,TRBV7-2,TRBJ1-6,CASRNSGAYSPLHF,TGTGCCAGTCGAAATTCAGGGGCGTACTCACCCCTCCACTTT